The rows below give T cell receptor beta chains drawn from one sample of a study of regulatory T cells in long-lasting Graves disease. MiXCR was run by TCRdb on the multiplex PCR reads, yielding one entry per CDR3 protein. The table has 300,000 to 350,000 distinct CDR3 sequences, roughly a fifth seen once; the top ten hold less than 30%. The material sequenced was peripheral blood mononuclear cells (PBMCs), taken when the disease was refractory, from a patient treated with antithyroid drugs. Receptors originate from a female donor with Graves disease. Each CDR3 is given with its conserved first and last residue. D genes are given only for firm matches. Clone size is not always given. Where it is, it says once, few, many or a class for expanded clones.

v_gene: TRBV9; j_gene: TRBJ1-5; abundance: NA; d_gene: NA; CDR3aa: CASSDGTAEPQHF; CDR3nt: TGTGCCAGCAGCGACGGGACGGCTGAACCCCAGCATTTT
v_gene: TRBV5-1; j_gene: TRBJ2-2; abundance: few; d_gene: NA; CDR3aa: CASSLGWQGPGELFF; CDR3nt: TGCGCCAGCAGCTTGGGTTGGCAGGGGCCCGGGGAGCTGTTTTTT
v_gene: TRBV20-1; j_gene: TRBJ2-5; abundance: many; d_gene: NA; CDR3aa: CSATGTEETQYF; CDR3nt: TGCAGTGCTACCGGGACCGAAGAGACCCAGTACTTC
v_gene: TRBV14; j_gene: TRBJ2-5; abundance: NA; d_gene: TRBD1; CDR3aa: CASSQSRGLGETQYF; CDR3nt: TGTGCCAGCAGCCAATCCAGGGGGCTAGGGGAGACCCAGTACTTC
v_gene: TRBV28; j_gene: TRBJ2-5; abundance: many; d_gene: NA; CDR3aa: CASSLMNKAETQYF; CDR3nt: TGTGCCAGCAGTTTAATGAACAAGGCAGAGACCCAGTACTTC
v_gene: TRBV5-1; j_gene: TRBJ2-5; abundance: NA; d_gene: TRBD2; CDR3aa: CASSNNPPGTSGGARETQYF; CDR3nt: TGCGCCAGCAGTAATAACCCCCCCGGGACTAGCGGGGGGGCGAGGGAGACCCAGTACTTC
v_gene: TRBV5-1; j_gene: TRBJ2-3; abundance: NA; d_gene: NA; CDR3aa: CASSLRQFPALSSTDTQYF; CDR3nt: TGCGCCAGCAGCCTCCGCCAATTTCCGGCTTTATCTAGCACAGATACGCAGTATTTT
v_gene: TRBV27; j_gene: TRBJ2-5; abundance: few; d_gene: TRBD2; CDR3aa: CASSQGLTGGPGETQYF; CDR3nt: TGTGCCAGCAGTCAAGGACTAACGGGAGGGCCAGGGGAGACCCAGTACTTC
v_gene: TRBV29-1; j_gene: TRBJ1-2; abundance: NA; d_gene: NA; CDR3aa: CSVVWSYGYTF; CDR3nt: TGCAGCGTCGTCTGGAGCTATGGCTACACCTTC
v_gene: TRBV6-2/TRBV6-3; j_gene: TRBJ2-2; abundance: NA; d_gene: NA; CDR3aa: CASSWTNKRTGELFF; CDR3nt: TGTGCCAGCAGTTGGACGAACAAGAGGACCGGGGAGCTGTTTTTT
v_gene: TRBV12-3/TRBV12-4; j_gene: TRBJ2-7; abundance: many; d_gene: TRBD2; CDR3aa: CASSLWTSVTYEQYF; CDR3nt: TGTGCCAGCAGTTTGTGGACTAGCGTAACCTACGAGCAGTACTTC
v_gene: TRBV12-3/TRBV12-4; j_gene: TRBJ2-5; abundance: many; d_gene: TRBD1; CDR3aa: CASSPGRDRGRETQYF; CDR3nt: TGTGCCAGCAGCCCGGGTCGGGACAGGGGAAGAGAGACCCAGTACTTC
v_gene: TRBV12-3/TRBV12-4; j_gene: TRBJ2-3; abundance: NA; d_gene: TRBD2; CDR3aa: CASSPTSVSDTQYF; CDR3nt: TGTGCCAGCAGTCCGACTAGCGTCTCAGATACGCAGTATTTT
v_gene: TRBV4-1; j_gene: TRBJ1-2; abundance: NA; d_gene: NA; CDR3aa: CASSQESGGNYGYTF; CDR3nt: TGCGCCAGCAGCCAAGAGAGTGGGGGGAACTATGGCTACACCTTC
v_gene: TRBV18; j_gene: TRBJ1-4; abundance: NA; d_gene: NA; CDR3aa: CASSPTGPRAEKLFF; CDR3nt: TGTGCCAGCTCACCAACCGGGCCTAGAGCTGAAAAACTGTTTTTT
v_gene: TRBV28; j_gene: TRBJ1-5; abundance: many; d_gene: NA; CDR3aa: CASSLTGIPQNQPQHF; CDR3nt: TGTGCCAGCAGTTTAACCGGAATACCCCAGAATCAGCCCCAGCATTTT
v_gene: TRBV3-1; j_gene: TRBJ1-5; abundance: many; d_gene: NA; CDR3aa: CASSQEGREGQPQHF; CDR3nt: TGTGCCAGCAGCCAAGAAGGCAGGGAAGGTCAGCCCCAGCATTTT
v_gene: TRBV30; j_gene: TRBJ2-2; abundance: few; d_gene: TRBD2; CDR3aa: CAFPGAGGHGGELFF; CDR3nt: TGTGCCTTCCCCGGGGCGGGGGGGCACGGCGGGGAGCTGTTTTTT
v_gene: TRBV6-5; j_gene: TRBJ2-7; abundance: few; d_gene: TRBD1; CDR3aa: CASSYSSRAGTGHYEQYF; CDR3nt: TGTGCCAGCAGTTACTCGTCCCGTGCCGGGACAGGGCACTACGAGCAGTACTTC
v_gene: TRBV6-4; j_gene: TRBJ1-1; abundance: many; d_gene: NA; CDR3aa: CASSLTASTEAFF; CDR3nt: TGTGCCAGCAGTTTGACTGCGAGCACTGAAGCTTTCTTT